This TCR beta chain was found in a study of cytomegalovirus exposure and HLA in healthy donors. The table came from immunoSEQ multiplex PCR; TCRdb's copy has only in-frame clones and leaves some out. The sample lists approximately 200,000 clones; 80% to 85% were seen once. The trim removed 5 bases at V and 2 bases at J, leaving 4 bases unmatched. CDR3 length: 15 residues. CDR1 MNHEY and CDR2 SMNVEV come from the germline V gene (reference sequence). Study outcomes and limitations: According to a later analysis, TCR clusters from the first cohort tended to co-occur in the 120 or so validation repertoires.

Comments on this clone: As yet, its antigen is unknown.

Specimen: PBMCs. The receptor was derived from a woman aged 25 to 39 in good health and CMV-seronegative. V gene TRBV27 combines with J gene TRBJ2-5; 11 bases map to TRBD2. CDR3 bases: TGTGCCAGCAGTGCCCTAGCGGGGGGTCAAGAGACCCAGTACTTC. Amino acids: CASSALAGGQETQYF.